Shown below are 10 T cell receptor beta chains from a single sample sequenced in a study of T cells in Graves' hyperthyroidism and ophthalmopathy. It was RNA transcripts that yielded the amplified TCR beta CDR3 regions. The HTBI primer set drove a first-round RT-PCR of the TCR CDR3. TCRdb called the multiplex PCR reads again in MiXCR, with one record for every CDR3 protein. The sample consists of about 270,000 distinct CDR3 sequences, around 20% of them appearing once. Material: blood. These TCRs come from a man between 25 and 39 years old with Graves' ophthalmopathy.

This clonotype has a handful of counts. The chain has TRBV10-2 and TRBJ2-7; D call uncertain. Germline CDR1 reads WSHSY; CDR2 reads SAAADI. The length of the CDR3 is 14 residues. V shed 0 bases and J shed 6 bases, with 12 bases lying between them. CDR3 bases: TGCGCCAGCAGTGAGTCGACACCGGCAGCCGAGCAGTACTTC. Protein: CASSESTPAAEQYF.

This clonotype was observed many times. This chain connects TRBV5-1 to TRBJ1-1, with a tentative D call TRBD1 (5 bases). V lost 3 bases and J lost 6, with 18 bases in between. This CDR3 comprises 15 residues. The germline CDR1 and CDR2 sequences are SGHRS and YFSETQ. The CDR3 nucleotides are TGCGCCAGCAGCTCTGACAGAGGGGTGATGGCTGAAGCTTTCTTT. Its protein is CASSSDRGVMAEAFF.

The rearrangement joins TRBV5-4 to TRBJ1-2; D not certain. CDR3 length: 14 amino acids. Trimming took off 3 bases at V and 0 bases at J, with 9 bases between the two ends. Germline assignment: CDR1 SGHNT and CDR2 YYREEE (reference sequence). CDR3 sequence reads: CASSYEDPNYGYTF. The CDR3, as DNA: TGTGCCAGCAGCTATGAGGACCCTAACTATGGCTACACCTTC.

This clonotype was seen a few times. The CDR3 coding sequence is TGTGCCAGCAGCTTAGATCTTGGAAACACCATATATTTT. Translated, it gives CASSLDLGNTIYF. J is TRBJ1-3 and V is TRBV11-2; D gene unclear. Germline V lookup: CDR1 SGHAT, CDR2 FQNNGV. The ends were cut back, 0 bases at V and 3 bases at J, with 3 bases in the middle. This CDR3 is 13 amino acids long.

There are a few counts of this clonotype. The rearrangement joins TRBV6-2 or TRBV6-3 to TRBJ2-1; tentatively, D is TRBD2 (5 bases). The CDR3 runs 15 residues. With 7 bases removed from V and 0 bases from J, the gap between germline ends came to 13 bases. Germline CDR1 is MNHEY and CDR2 is SVGEGT. Here the CDR3 DNA reads TGTGCCAGCAACGGCGGGCAAAACTCCTACAATGAGCAGTTCTTC. It is translated as CASNGGQNSYNEQFF.

This sequence joins TRBV7-9 and TRBJ1-2, with 11 bases matching TRBD1. The CDR3 consists of 16 residues. Germline V lookup: CDR1 SEHNR, CDR2 FQNEAQ (reference sequence). J lost 6 bases, V lost 5 bases, and 11 bases had no gene match. The CDR3 spells CASSRSRTGGLNGYTF. The CDR3, as DNA: TGTGCCAGCAGCCGGAGTCGGACAGGGGGCCTTAATGGCTACACCTTC.

This clonotype has at least ten counts. An end of the junction differs from the germline gene, which may be a read error. The V call is TRBV5-1, the J call TRBJ2-7; a possible D gene is TRBD1 (6 bases). Germline V lookup: CDR1 SGHRS, CDR2 YFSETQ. The CDR3 consists of 13 residues. CDR3 nucleotide sequence: TGTGCCAGCAGCCTGACAGGCTCCTACGAGCAGTACTTC. The encoded protein is CASSLTGSYEQYF.

This clonotype came up many times. This may arise from a read error, as a much more abundant clone is one base away. The genes are TRBV5-6 and TRBJ2-2; D unresolved. V was cut by 2 bases and J by 1 base, with 6 bases left in between. The germline CDR1 and CDR2 sequences are SGHDT and YYEEEE. The CDR3 length is 14 residues. The CDR3 loop reads CASSLDGNTGELFF. The CDR3 nucleotides are TGTGCCAGCAGCTTAGACGGGAACACCGGGGAGCTGTTTTTT.

This clonotype has ten or more counts. The chain couples TRBV11-3 to TRBJ2-1; D not resolved. Trimming stripped 7 bases from V and 6 bases from J, with 13 bases between. CDR1 and CDR2 (germline): SGHNT, YENEEA. There are 13 residues in the CDR3. The CDR3 loop reads CASTTTRLNEQFF. The CDR3 DNA is TGTGCCAGCACCACTACGAGGCTCAATGAGCAGTTCTTC.

This clonotype was detected only a few times. The rearrangement links TRBV27 to TRBJ2-1; D may be TRBD1 or TRBD2 (6 bases each). This CDR3 contains 15 residues. Trimming took off 7 bases at V and 6 bases at J, with 19 bases between the two ends. Germline lookup yields CDR1 MNHEY and CDR2 SMNVEV (reference sequence). This CDR3 is CASIPIGGGGNEQFF. The DNA for the CDR3 is TGTGCCAGCATTCCCATCGGCGGAGGGGGCAATGAGCAGTTCTTC.